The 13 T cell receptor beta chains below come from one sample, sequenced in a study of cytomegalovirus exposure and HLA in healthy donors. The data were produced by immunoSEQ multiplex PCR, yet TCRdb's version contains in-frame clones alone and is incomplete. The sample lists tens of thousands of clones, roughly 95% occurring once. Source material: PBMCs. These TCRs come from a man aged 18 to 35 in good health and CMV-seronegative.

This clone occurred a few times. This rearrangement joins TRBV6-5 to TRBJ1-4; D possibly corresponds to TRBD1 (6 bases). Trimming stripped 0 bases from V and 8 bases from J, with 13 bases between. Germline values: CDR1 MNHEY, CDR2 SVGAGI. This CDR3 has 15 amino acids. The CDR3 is CASSYSSTGQEKLFF. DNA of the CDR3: TGTGCCAGCAGTTACTCTTCGACAGGCCAGGAAAAACTGTTTTTT.

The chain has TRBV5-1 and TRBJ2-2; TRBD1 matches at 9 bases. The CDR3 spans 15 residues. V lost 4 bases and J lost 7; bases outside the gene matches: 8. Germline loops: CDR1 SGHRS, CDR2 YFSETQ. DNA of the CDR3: TGCGCCAGCAGCGGAAGGACAGGGGAGGTCGGGGAGCTGTTTTTT. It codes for CASSGRTGEVGELFF.

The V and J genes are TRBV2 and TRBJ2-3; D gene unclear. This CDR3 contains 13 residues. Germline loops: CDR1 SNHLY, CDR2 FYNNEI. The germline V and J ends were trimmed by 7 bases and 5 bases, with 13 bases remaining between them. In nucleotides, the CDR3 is TGTGCCAGCAACATGAAACAGAGAGATACGCAGTATTTT. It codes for CASNMKQRDTQYF.

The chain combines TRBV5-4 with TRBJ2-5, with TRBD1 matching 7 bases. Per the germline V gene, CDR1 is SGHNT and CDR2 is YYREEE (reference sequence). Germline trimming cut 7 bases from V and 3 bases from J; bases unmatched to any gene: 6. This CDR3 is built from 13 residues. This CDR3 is CASEDRVEETQYF. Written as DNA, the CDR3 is TGTGCCAGCGAAGACAGGGTCGAAGAGACCCAGTACTTC.

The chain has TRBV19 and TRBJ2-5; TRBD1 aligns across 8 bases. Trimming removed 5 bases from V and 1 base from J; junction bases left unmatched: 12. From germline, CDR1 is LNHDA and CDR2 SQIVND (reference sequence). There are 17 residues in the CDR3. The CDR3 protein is CASSGDRGREFQETQYF. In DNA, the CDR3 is TGTGCCAGTAGTGGAGACAGGGGTCGCGAATTCCAAGAGACCCAGTACTTC.

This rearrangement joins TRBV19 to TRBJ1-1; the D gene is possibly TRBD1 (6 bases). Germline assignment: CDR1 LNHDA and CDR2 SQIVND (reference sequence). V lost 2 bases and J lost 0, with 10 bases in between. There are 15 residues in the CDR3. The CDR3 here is CASSIRQALNTEAFF. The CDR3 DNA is TGTGCCAGTAGTATAAGACAGGCCCTGAACACTGAAGCTTTCTTT.

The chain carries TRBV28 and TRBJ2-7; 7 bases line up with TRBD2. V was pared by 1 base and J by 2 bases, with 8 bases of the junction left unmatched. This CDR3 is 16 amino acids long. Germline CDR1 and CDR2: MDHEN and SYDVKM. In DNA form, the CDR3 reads TGTGCCAGCAGTTTATTCAGAGCGGGACTTACCTACGAGCAGTACTTC. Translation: CASSLFRAGLTYEQYF.

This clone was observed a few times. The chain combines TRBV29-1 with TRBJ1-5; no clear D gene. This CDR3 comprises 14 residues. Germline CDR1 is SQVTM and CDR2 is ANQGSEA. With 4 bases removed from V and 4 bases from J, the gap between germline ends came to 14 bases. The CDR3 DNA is TGCAGCGTTGGCCTCGGGAGCTTAAATCAGCCCCAGCATTTT. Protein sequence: CSVGLGSLNQPQHF.

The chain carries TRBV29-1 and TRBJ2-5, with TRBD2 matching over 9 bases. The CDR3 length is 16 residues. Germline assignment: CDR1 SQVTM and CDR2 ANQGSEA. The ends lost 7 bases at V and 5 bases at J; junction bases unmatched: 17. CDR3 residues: CSGGFSGGPFIETQYF. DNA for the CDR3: TGCAGCGGGGGATTTAGCGGGGGTCCTTTCATTGAGACCCAGTACTTC.

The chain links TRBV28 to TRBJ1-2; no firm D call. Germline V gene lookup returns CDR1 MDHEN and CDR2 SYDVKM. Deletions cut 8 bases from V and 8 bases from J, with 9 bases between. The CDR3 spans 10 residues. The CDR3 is CASLGEGYTF. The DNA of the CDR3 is TGTGCCAGCCTCGGGGAGGGCTACACCTTC.

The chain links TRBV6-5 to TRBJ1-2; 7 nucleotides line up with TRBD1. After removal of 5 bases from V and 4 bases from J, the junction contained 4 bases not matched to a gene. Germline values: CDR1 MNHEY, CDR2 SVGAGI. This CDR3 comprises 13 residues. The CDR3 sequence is CASSERGLYGYTF. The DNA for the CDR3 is TGTGCCAGCAGTGAGAGGGGGCTCTATGGCTACACCTTC.

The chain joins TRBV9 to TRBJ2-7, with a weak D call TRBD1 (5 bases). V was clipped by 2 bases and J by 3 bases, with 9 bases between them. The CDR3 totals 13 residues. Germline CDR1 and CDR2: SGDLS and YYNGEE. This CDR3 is CASSVETDYEQYF. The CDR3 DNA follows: TGTGCCAGCAGCGTCGAGACAGACTACGAGCAGTACTTC.

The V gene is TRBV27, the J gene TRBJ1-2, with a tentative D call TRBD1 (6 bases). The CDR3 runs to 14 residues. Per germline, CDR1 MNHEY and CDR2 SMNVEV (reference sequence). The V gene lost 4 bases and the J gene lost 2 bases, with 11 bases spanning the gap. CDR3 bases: TGTGCCAGCAGTTACGGGACATCAAACTATGGCTACACCTTC. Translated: CASSYGTSNYGYTF.